This passage covers 6 T cell receptor beta chains from one sample sequenced in a study of blood T cell repertoires in COVID-19. Assay used: immunoSEQ multiplex PCR; TCRdb lists only in-frame clones, some missing. The sample lists around 300,000 clones; around 85% were seen once. Material: peripheral blood. The source is a woman between 50 and 59 years old with active or convalescent COVID-19.

This clone was seen a single time. The J gene is TRBJ1-1, the V gene TRBV6-6; 12 nucleotides agree with TRBD1. CDR1 and CDR2 (germline): MNHNY, SVGAGI (reference sequence). This CDR3 is built from 15 residues. Trimming at V came to 2 bases and at J to 6 bases, leaving 4 bases not matched to a gene. CDR3: CASSYPGQGASEAFF. The CDR3 region has the DNA TGTGCCAGCAGTTACCCGGGACAGGGGGCTTCTGAAGCTTTCTTT.

This sequence joins TRBV10-3 and TRBJ1-3, with D perhaps TRBD1 (5 bases). Trimming took 7 bases from V and 2 from J, leaving 27 bases between them. The CDR3 consists of 19 residues. The germline gives CDR1 ENHRY, CDR2 SYGVKD. For the CDR3, the DNA is TGTGCCATCACCGGCAAGCCCCAAGACAGAGTTCTAGCTGGAAACACCATATATTTT. It yields the protein CAITGKPQDRVLAGNTIYF.

The chain links TRBV5-4 to TRBJ2-5; TRBD1 aligns across 8 bases. CDR3 size: 12 residues. J gave up 5 bases and V 4 bases, and 1 base lay outside the gene matches. Germline V lookup: CDR1 SGHNT, CDR2 YYREEE (reference sequence). The CDR3 here is CASSRTGETQYF. CDR3 DNA sequence: TGTGCCAGCAGCCGGACAGGGGAGACCCAGTACTTC.

V gene TRBV27 combines with J gene TRBJ2-7; TRBD1 aligns across 7 bases. The CDR3 sequence is 14 residues long. V shed 5 bases, J shed 4 bases, and the junction held 8 bases outside the gene matches. The germline CDR1 and CDR2 sequences are MNHEY and SMNVEV (reference sequence). The DNA for the CDR3 is TGTGCCAGCAGTGTCCGACAGGGTGGTTACGAGCAGTACTTC. Encoded protein: CASSVRQGGYEQYF.

V and J are TRBV6-5 and TRBJ2-5; 8 nucleotides line up with TRBD1. CDR1 MNHEY and CDR2 SVGAGI come from the germline V gene. The CDR3 has 14 amino acids. The V gene end was trimmed by 6 bases and the J gene end by 3 bases; junction bases not matched to a gene: 6. CDR3 loop: CASSDTGGKETQYF. The CDR3 DNA reads TGTGCCAGCAGCGATACAGGGGGGAAAGAGACCCAGTACTTC.

The chain employs TRBV19 and TRBJ2-5, with 10 bases that match TRBD2. The V and J ends lost 6 bases and 5 bases, in that order; junction bases with no gene match: 6. Germline loops: CDR1 LNHDA, CDR2 SQIVND (reference sequence). CDR3 length: 14 residues. The CDR3 region is CASRLAGELETQYF. The CDR3, as DNA: TGTGCCAGTAGGCTAGCGGGAGAGCTGGAGACCCAGTACTTC.